These T cell receptor beta chains were read from a single sample in a study of spatial heterogeneity in lung cancer. TCRdb redid the calling of the 5' RACE reads with MiXCR, one entry per CDR3 protein. The data show around 6,000 distinct CDR3 sequences, roughly an eighth seen once. Sequenced material: normal lung tissue next to the tumor, taken at surgery. These TCRs come from a male donor with early-stage non-small cell lung cancer. The CDR3 runs from the conserved cysteine through the conserved F or W. A D gene is named only where the DNA matches it firmly. Part of the rows lack a size; the others show once, few, many or a class for expanded clones.

>many|.|TRBV4-2|TRBJ1-2
TGTGCCAGCAGCCAAGATTTCATGGGACCCTCCCGTCGCCTTGTTGGCTACACCTTC
CASSQDFMGPSRRLVGYTF
>many|TRBD1|TRBV18|TRBJ1-5
TGTGCCAGCTCACTCGGACAGGGGCATCAGCCCCAGCATTTT
CASSLGQGHQPQHF
>many|.|TRBV5-1|TRBJ1-3
TGCGCCAGCAGTTTGGACAGTCCAGGCTCTGGAAACACCATATATTTT
CASSLDSPGSGNTIYF
>many|.|TRBV29-1|TRBJ2-6
TGCAGCGCCCGGACGGAAAGCCCATCGGCCAACGTCCTGACTTTC
CSARTESPSANVLTF
>many|.|TRBV7-9|TRBJ1-1
TGTGCCAGCAGCTTTCCCCCCGGTCACACTGAAGCTTTCTTT
CASSFPPGHTEAFF
>many|.|TRBV24-1|TRBJ1-2
TGTGCCACCAGTGATTTAGAACGCCACTCCCGGACAGGCTACACCTTC
CATSDLERHSRTGYTF
>many|.|TRBV15|TRBJ1-1
TGTGCCACCAGCAGGTTTGGGTTGGGCACTGAAGCTTTCTTT
CATSRFGLGTEAFF
>medium-sized|TRBD1|TRBV29-1|TRBJ2-5
TGCAGCGCTGATATAAGACAGGGGCCGGGAGAGACCCAGTACTTC
CSADIRQGPGETQYF
>.|.|TRBV20-1|TRBJ1-1
TGCAGTGCCCTACCCCACAGTAACACTGAAGCTTTCTTT
CSALPHSNTEAFF
>medium-sized|TRBD2|TRBV29-1|TRBJ2-3
TGCAGCGTCTCCTTCCAGACTAGCGGGGGATACACAGATACGCAGTATTTT
CSVSFQTSGGYTDTQYF
>many|TRBD2|TRBV6-2/TRBV6-3|TRBJ2-7
TGTGCCAGCAGTACGGGACTAGCCGATGCCTACGAGCAGTACTTC
CASSTGLADAYEQYF
>once|.|TRBV10-3|TRBJ2-2
TGTGCCATCAGTGAGAGGGACCAGGAGCTGTTTTTT
CAISERDQELFF
>medium-sized|.|TRBV20-1|TRBJ1-5
TGCAGTGCTAGGTCAGGGTCTTCTGATCAGCCCCAGCATTTT
CSARSGSSDQPQHF
>many|TRBD2|TRBV12-3/TRBV12-4|TRBJ2-7
TGTGCCAGCAGTCACAGACCGACTAGCGGGTACGAGCAGTACTTC
CASSHRPTSGYEQYF
>many|.|TRBV5-1|TRBJ2-1
TGCGCCAGCAGCGGGAGGGGGAGCACAGATTACAATGAGCAGTTCTTC
CASSGRGSTDYNEQFF
>medium-sized|TRBD1|TRBV20-1|TRBJ1-2
TGCAGTGCCCGGGGGACAGGGGGCTTCTATGGCTACACCTTC
CSARGTGGFYGYTF
>medium-sized|TRBD1|TRBV3-1|TRBJ2-3
TGTGCCAGCACCGCCCAGGGGGGCACAGATACGCAGTATTTT
CASTAQGGTDTQYF
>few|.|TRBV7-7|TRBJ1-3
TGTGCCAGCAGCGTAGGGCTTGGAAACACCATATATTTT
CASSVGLGNTIYF
>few|.|TRBV29-1|TRBJ1-6
TGCAGCGTTGAAGTGGGATGGTGTTCACCCCTCCACTTT
CSVEVGWCSPLHF
>once|.|TRBV5-1|TRBJ1-4
TGCGCCAGCAGCACCGGACAGCCCGGTAGCGAAAAACTGTTTTTT
CASSTGQPGSEKLFF
>many|TRBD2|TRBV6-1|TRBJ2-7
TGTGCCGCAAGGCTAGCGGGAAGGTACGAGCAGTACTTC
CAARLAGRYEQYF
>medium-sized|.|TRBV25-1|TRBJ2-7
TGTGCCAGCAGTACCTCTTCCAGGGGCTGGTACGAGCAGTACTTC
CASSTSSRGWYEQYF
>.|.|TRBV4-1|TRBJ2-7
TGCGCCAGCAGCCAAGTAGCTTCGAGCCTCGAGCAGTACTTC
CASSQVASSLEQYF
>many|.|TRBV4-2|TRBJ2-2
TGTGCCAGCAGCCCTCTAGCGCAAACCGGGGAGCTGTTTTTT
CASSPLAQTGELFF
>many|.|TRBV3-1|TRBJ2-1
TGTGCCAGCAGCCAAGCAGACAATGAGCAGTTCTTC
CASSQADNEQFF
>many|.|TRBV7-9|TRBJ1-1
TGTGCCAGCAGCTTAATTGGGCAGAACACTGAAGCTTTCTTT
CASSLIGQNTEAFF
>many|TRBD1|TRBV5-1|TRBJ1-2
TGCGCCAGCAGCAGCCGGGACAGGGGATTCTATGGCTACACCTTC
CASSSRDRGFYGYTF
>many|.|TRBV20-1|TRBJ2-6
TGCAGTGCTAGAGGGGACTCCCGCTCTGGGGCCAACGTCCTGACTTTC
CSARGDSRSGANVLTF
>.|.|TRBV14|TRBJ1-1
TGTGCCAGCAGCCTCAGAGGGGGGCATTACGCTAAAGCTTTCTTT
CASSLRGGHYAKAFF
>medium-sized|TRBD2|TRBV10-3|TRBJ2-1
TGTGCCATCAGTGAGAAGGGTAGCGGGAGAGGAGGTGAGCAGTTCTTC
CAISEKGSGRGGEQFF
>medium-sized|TRBD2|TRBV6-2/TRBV6-3|TRBJ2-2
TGTGCCAGCAGACGAACCATGACTAGCGGGAGAATTGCCGGGGAGCTGTTTTTT
CASRRTMTSGRIAGELFF
>medium-sized|TRBD2|TRBV18|TRBJ2-7
TGTGCCAGCTCACCGGGCGGGAGGGTCTCCTACGAGCAGTACTTC
CASSPGGRVSYEQYF
>few|.|TRBV28|TRBJ1-5
TGTGCCAGCAGTTCACAGACAGGAGCCTTCAATCAGCCCCAGCATTTT
CASSSQTGAFNQPQHF
>many|.|TRBV6-2/TRBV6-3|TRBJ2-1
TGTGCCAGCAGTAGCCAGGAATACAACTACAATGAGCAGTTCTTC
CASSSQEYNYNEQFF
>medium-sized|.|TRBV18|TRBJ2-2
TGTGCCAGCTCACCACCGGGACAGAACACCGGGGAGCTGTTTTTT
CASSPPGQNTGELFF
>many|.|TRBV3-2|TRBJ1-4
TGTGCCAGCAGCCAACCCGGGATCGGTGAAAAACTGTTTTTT
CASSQPGIGEKLFF
>medium-sized|.|TRBV20-1|TRBJ2-5
TGCAGTGCTAGGGGTAGGACAGTGGAGACCCAGTACTTC
CSARGRTVETQYF
>medium-sized|.|TRBV30|TRBJ1-3
TGTGCCTGGAAGAAGTCTGGAAACACCATATATTTT
CAWKKSGNTIYF
>medium-sized|TRBD1|TRBV5-1|TRBJ2-3
TGCGCCAGCAGCTTCTTCGCACAGGGGGTAGATACGCAGTATTTT
CASSFFAQGVDTQYF
>.|TRBD2|TRBV6-2/TRBV6-3|TRBJ2-1
TGTGCCAGCACCCCGGGAGGTGAGCAGTTCTTC
CASTPGGEQFF
>many|.|TRBV12-3/TRBV12-4|TRBJ1-5
TGTGCCAGCAGTTTAGGACAGCCCCAGCATTTT
CASSLGQPQHF